The rows below give T cell receptor beta chains drawn from one sample of a study of shared clonotypes between healthy human individuals. Produced via immunoSEQ multiplex PCR; TCRdb's table is partial and in-frame only. Of roughly 2 million clones listed, 90% to 95% are singletons. Sequencing used naive CD4+ T cells sorted from blood. The receptors come from a man between 18 and 35 years old in good health. The CDR3 runs from the conserved cysteine through the conserved F or W. Fields, in order: clone size, D gene, J gene, V gene, CDR3 protein, CDR3 DNA. A D gene is named only where the DNA matches it firmly. The size entry is marked missing in some rows and otherwise reads once, few, many or a size class.

abundance: .; d_gene: TRBD1; j_gene: TRBJ1-2; v_gene: TRBV28; CDR3aa: CAAETGVTNYGYTF; CDR3nt: TGTGCCGCGGAGACAGGGGTAACCAACTATGGCTACACCTTC
abundance: .; d_gene: TRBD2; j_gene: TRBJ2-7; v_gene: TRBV10-2; CDR3aa: CASSESTSGTHLDPHRYEQYF; CDR3nt: TGCGCCAGCAGTGAGTCAACTAGCGGGACCCATTTAGATCCCCATCGGTACGAGCAGTACTTC
abundance: once; d_gene: TRBD2; j_gene: TRBJ2-3; v_gene: TRBV7-6; CDR3aa: CASAYSGGGTDTQYF; CDR3nt: TGTGCCAGCGCCTACTCCGGGGGGGGCACAGATACGCAGTATTTT
abundance: .; d_gene: .; j_gene: TRBJ2-7; v_gene: TRBV4-1; CDR3aa: CASSVGITTPYEQYF; CDR3nt: TGCGCCAGCAGTGTCGGGATCACTACTCCGTACGAGCAGTACTTC
abundance: .; d_gene: .; j_gene: TRBJ2-1; v_gene: TRBV4-1; CDR3aa: CASSQVGRSRAHNEQFF; CDR3nt: TGCGCCAGCAGCCAAGTGGGTAGGAGCAGGGCCCACAATGAGCAGTTCTTC
abundance: .; d_gene: .; j_gene: TRBJ2-7; v_gene: TRBV30; CDR3aa: CAWKNQGFITYEQYF; CDR3nt: TGTGCCTGGAAAAACCAGGGGTTTATAACCTACGAGCAGTACTTC
abundance: .; d_gene: .; j_gene: TRBJ2-5; v_gene: TRBV6-5; CDR3aa: CASRGWLQETQYF; CDR3nt: TGTGCCAGCAGGGGTTGGCTCCAAGAGACCCAGTACTTC
abundance: .; d_gene: .; j_gene: TRBJ2-5; v_gene: TRBV30; CDR3aa: CAWSRDGKTQYF; CDR3nt: TGTGCCTGGAGTAGGGACGGGAAGACCCAGTACTTC
abundance: .; d_gene: TRBD1; j_gene: TRBJ1-2; v_gene: TRBV6-1; CDR3aa: CASSGMGQANYGYTF; CDR3nt: TGTGCCAGCAGTGGGATGGGACAGGCTAACTATGGCTACACCTTC
abundance: .; d_gene: .; j_gene: TRBJ1-2; v_gene: TRBV28; CDR3aa: CASSSSGTDGYTF; CDR3nt: TGTGCCAGCAGTTCCTCCGGGACCGATGGCTACACCTTC
abundance: .; d_gene: .; j_gene: TRBJ2-7; v_gene: TRBV6-1; CDR3aa: CASSEYRGVRSAAYEQYF; CDR3nt: TGTGCCAGCAGTGAATACCGTGGAGTTAGAAGCGCGGCCTACGAGCAGTACTTC
abundance: .; d_gene: .; j_gene: TRBJ1-5; v_gene: TRBV28; CDR3aa: CASSFRDRNQPQHF; CDR3nt: TGTGCCAGCAGTTTCAGGGATCGCAATCAGCCCCAGCATTTT
abundance: .; d_gene: .; j_gene: TRBJ2-5; v_gene: TRBV19; CDR3aa: CASSIRWNQDQETQYF; CDR3nt: TGTGCCAGTAGTATCCGATGGAACCAAGACCAAGAGACCCAGTACTTC
abundance: .; d_gene: .; j_gene: TRBJ1-3; v_gene: TRBV6-5; CDR3aa: CASSYSRGSGNTIYF; CDR3nt: TGTGCCAGCAGTTACTCGCGGGGGTCAGGAAACACCATATATTTT
abundance: .; d_gene: TRBD1; j_gene: TRBJ1-2; v_gene: TRBV18; CDR3aa: CASSPPWDRDGGYTF; CDR3nt: TGTGCCAGCTCACCACCGTGGGACAGGGATGGTGGCTACACCTTC
abundance: .; d_gene: TRBD2; j_gene: TRBJ2-4; v_gene: TRBV30; CDR3aa: CAWSVASGGLAKNIQYF; CDR3nt: TGTGCCTGGAGTGTTGCTAGCGGGGGGCTAGCCAAAAACATTCAGTACTTC
abundance: .; d_gene: .; j_gene: TRBJ2-3; v_gene: TRBV18; CDR3aa: CASSRGDTQYF; CDR3nt: TGTGCCAGCTCCAGAGGCGATACGCAGTATTTT
abundance: .; d_gene: .; j_gene: TRBJ2-7; v_gene: TRBV14; CDR3aa: CASSRVLSYEQYF; CDR3nt: TGTGCCAGCAGCAGGGTCCTCTCCTACGAGCAGTACTTC
abundance: .; d_gene: TRBD1; j_gene: TRBJ2-7; v_gene: TRBV14; CDR3aa: CASSQDLLDRDNEQYF; CDR3nt: TGTGCCAGCAGCCAAGATTTATTGGACAGGGACAACGAGCAGTACTTC
abundance: .; d_gene: TRBD2; j_gene: TRBJ2-5; v_gene: TRBV7-3; CDR3aa: CASSPGRGQETQYF; CDR3nt: TGTGCCAGCAGCCCCGGGAGGGGGCAAGAGACCCAGTACTTC
abundance: .; d_gene: TRBD2; j_gene: TRBJ2-2; v_gene: TRBV6-5; CDR3aa: CASSYDGRGAGELFF; CDR3nt: TGTGCCAGCAGTTACGACGGGAGGGGGGCCGGGGAGCTGTTTTTT
abundance: .; d_gene: .; j_gene: TRBJ2-3; v_gene: TRBV18; CDR3aa: CASSPNVADTQYF; CDR3nt: TGTGCCAGCTCACCAAACGTTGCAGATACGCAGTATTTT
abundance: once; d_gene: .; j_gene: TRBJ1-5; v_gene: TRBV4-1; CDR3aa: CASSQDRGSRDNQPQHF; CDR3nt: TGCGCCAGCAGCCAAGATCGGGGCTCCAGGGACAATCAGCCCCAGCATTTT
abundance: .; d_gene: TRBD1; j_gene: TRBJ1-1; v_gene: TRBV6-6; CDR3aa: CASTRQGRGNTEAFF; CDR3nt: TGTGCCAGCACCCGACAGGGACGAGGGAACACTGAAGCTTTCTTT
abundance: .; d_gene: .; j_gene: TRBJ1-2; v_gene: TRBV5-6; CDR3aa: CASSLPPPNYGYTF; CDR3nt: TGTGCCAGCAGCTTGCCACCGCCTAACTATGGCTACACCTTC
abundance: .; d_gene: .; j_gene: TRBJ2-2; v_gene: TRBV28; CDR3aa: CASSLVRDNGELFF; CDR3nt: TGTGCCAGCAGTTTAGTAAGGGACAACGGGGAGCTGTTTTTT
abundance: .; d_gene: TRBD1; j_gene: TRBJ2-5; v_gene: TRBV2; CDR3aa: CASRTDRRSQWGETQYF; CDR3nt: TGTGCCAGCAGGACGGACAGGAGATCGCAATGGGGAGAGACCCAGTACTTC
abundance: .; d_gene: .; j_gene: TRBJ2-6; v_gene: TRBV5-1; CDR3aa: CASSTEAGPSSGANVLTF; CDR3nt: TGCGCCAGCAGCACGGAGGCGGGCCCTAGCTCTGGGGCCAACGTCCTGACTTTC
abundance: .; d_gene: .; j_gene: TRBJ2-1; v_gene: TRBV11-3; CDR3aa: CARQEAVGGPEGYNEQFF; CDR3nt: TGTGCCAGACAAGAGGCGGTCGGAGGGCCCGAGGGGTACAATGAGCAGTTCTTC
abundance: .; d_gene: .; j_gene: TRBJ2-2; v_gene: TRBV18; CDR3aa: CASSFRGRADTGELFF; CDR3nt: TGTGCCAGCTCATTCCGGGGGAGAGCGGACACCGGGGAGCTGTTTTTT
abundance: once; d_gene: .; j_gene: TRBJ2-5; v_gene: TRBV5-1; CDR3aa: CASSLSGVETQYF; CDR3nt: TGCGCCAGCAGCTTGTCAGGGGTGGAGACCCAGTACTTC
abundance: many; d_gene: .; j_gene: TRBJ1-6; v_gene: TRBV7-9; CDR3aa: CASSSRQLALHF; CDR3nt: TGTGCCAGCAGCTCCCGACAGCTCGCCCTCCACTTT
abundance: .; d_gene: .; j_gene: TRBJ2-1; v_gene: TRBV5-8; CDR3aa: CASSLNIYWSEQFF; CDR3nt: TGTGCCAGCAGCTTGAATATTTACTGGTCTGAGCAGTTCTTC
abundance: .; d_gene: .; j_gene: TRBJ1-1; v_gene: TRBV4-1; CDR3aa: CASSNYVTTEAFF; CDR3nt: TGCGCCAGCAGCAACTACGTTACCACTGAAGCTTTCTTT
abundance: few; d_gene: TRBD1; j_gene: TRBJ1-6; v_gene: TRBV5-6; CDR3aa: CASSLAQGTSPLHF; CDR3nt: TGTGCCAGCAGCTTGGCACAGGGGACTTCACCCCTCCACTTT
abundance: .; d_gene: TRBD1; j_gene: TRBJ1-4; v_gene: TRBV28; CDR3aa: CASSLGGQGVRINEKLFF; CDR3nt: TGTGCCAGCAGTTTGGGGGGACAGGGGGTGCGGATTAATGAAAAACTGTTTTTT
abundance: .; d_gene: .; j_gene: TRBJ2-3; v_gene: TRBV10-3; CDR3aa: CAISEKEVVRSTDTQYF; CDR3nt: TGTGCCATCAGTGAGAAGGAAGTAGTCCGTAGCACAGATACGCAGTATTTT
abundance: .; d_gene: .; j_gene: TRBJ1-3; v_gene: TRBV11-2; CDR3aa: CASSSLPLPGPSTIYF; CDR3nt: TGTGCCAGCAGCTCGCTACCACTCCCGGGGCCAAGCACCATATATTTT
abundance: once; d_gene: .; j_gene: TRBJ2-2; v_gene: TRBV6-1; CDR3aa: CASRVRENTGELFF; CDR3nt: TGTGCCAGCAGAGTCAGGGAGAACACCGGGGAGCTGTTTTTT
abundance: .; d_gene: .; j_gene: TRBJ1-4; v_gene: TRBV27; CDR3aa: CASSLVGENEKLFF; CDR3nt: TGTGCCAGCAGTTTAGTGGGGGAAAATGAAAAACTGTTTTTT
abundance: once; d_gene: .; j_gene: TRBJ1-2; v_gene: TRBV7-9; CDR3aa: CASLPDEIPRGYTF; CDR3nt: TGTGCCAGTCTCCCGGACGAGATACCGCGGGGCTACACCTTC
abundance: .; d_gene: TRBD1; j_gene: TRBJ1-2; v_gene: TRBV6-6; CDR3aa: CASSGDRAHTF; CDR3nt: TGTGCCAGCAGTGGCGACAGGGCACACACCTTC
abundance: .; d_gene: TRBD1; j_gene: TRBJ2-2; v_gene: TRBV27; CDR3aa: CASSLYRGTGELFF; CDR3nt: TGTGCCAGCAGTTTATACAGGGGCACCGGGGAGCTGTTTTTT
abundance: .; d_gene: .; j_gene: TRBJ2-7; v_gene: TRBV4-1; CDR3aa: CASSQGAAAVGEQYF; CDR3nt: TGCGCCAGCAGCCAGGGGGCAGCGGCCGTGGGGGAGCAGTACTTC
abundance: many; d_gene: .; j_gene: TRBJ1-1; v_gene: TRBV4-1; CDR3aa: CASSSSENTEAFF; CDR3nt: TGCGCCAGCAGCTCTTCCGAGAACACTGAAGCTTTCTTT
abundance: .; d_gene: .; j_gene: TRBJ1-5; v_gene: TRBV6-6; CDR3aa: CASSYRRGQPQHF; CDR3nt: TGTGCCAGCAGTTACCGTCGGGGTCAGCCCCAGCATTTT
abundance: .; d_gene: .; j_gene: TRBJ2-7; v_gene: TRBV7-2; CDR3aa: CASSLRDINEQYF; CDR3nt: TGTGCCAGCAGCTTGAGGGACATTAACGAGCAGTACTTC
abundance: .; d_gene: .; j_gene: TRBJ2-3; v_gene: TRBV7-2; CDR3aa: CASSPGLYTDTQYF; CDR3nt: TGTGCCAGCAGCCCGGGACTGTACACAGATACGCAGTATTTT
abundance: .; d_gene: TRBD1; j_gene: TRBJ1-3; v_gene: TRBV5-1; CDR3aa: CASSPGTGVNTIYF; CDR3nt: TGCGCCAGCAGCCCGGGGACAGGGGTAAACACCATATATTTT
abundance: .; d_gene: .; j_gene: TRBJ2-7; v_gene: TRBV7-6; CDR3aa: CASSRDSGYEQYF; CDR3nt: TGTGCCAGCAGCCGAGACAGTGGGTACGAGCAGTACTTC
abundance: .; d_gene: TRBD2; j_gene: TRBJ2-1; v_gene: TRBV4-1; CDR3aa: CASSQGLAGVNEQFF; CDR3nt: TGCGCCAGCAGCCAAGGACTAGCGGGAGTCAATGAGCAGTTCTTC